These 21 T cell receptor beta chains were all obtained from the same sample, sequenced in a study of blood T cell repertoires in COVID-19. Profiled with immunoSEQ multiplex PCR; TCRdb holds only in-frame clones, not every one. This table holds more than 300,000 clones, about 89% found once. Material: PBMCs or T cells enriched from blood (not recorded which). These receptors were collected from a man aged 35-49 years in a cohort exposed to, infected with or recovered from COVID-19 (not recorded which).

This chain's CDR3 is CASSLKGLAGINEQFF. CDR3 nucleotide sequence: TGCGCCAGCAGCTTGAAGGGACTAGCGGGGATCAATGAGCAGTTCTTC. The chain uses TRBV5-1 and TRBJ2-1, with 13 bases that match TRBD2. Germline-derived CDR1 and CDR2 are SGHRS and YFSETQ. V lost 1 base, J lost 6 bases, and 4 bases stayed unmatched. This CDR3 contains 16 residues.

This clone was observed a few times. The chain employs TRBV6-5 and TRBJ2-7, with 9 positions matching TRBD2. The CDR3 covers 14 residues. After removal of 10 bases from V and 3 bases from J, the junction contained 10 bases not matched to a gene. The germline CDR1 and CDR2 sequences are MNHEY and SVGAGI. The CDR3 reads CATYRTSAGYEQYF. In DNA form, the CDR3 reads TGTGCCACCTATCGGACTAGCGCAGGCTACGAGCAGTACTTC.

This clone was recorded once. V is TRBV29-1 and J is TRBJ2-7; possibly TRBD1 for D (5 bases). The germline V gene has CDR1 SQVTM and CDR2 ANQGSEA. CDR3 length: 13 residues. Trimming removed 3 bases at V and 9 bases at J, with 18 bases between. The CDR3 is CSVEGPLLSRQYF. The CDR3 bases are TGCAGCGTTGAGGGGCCACTCTTGAGTCGGCAGTACTTC.

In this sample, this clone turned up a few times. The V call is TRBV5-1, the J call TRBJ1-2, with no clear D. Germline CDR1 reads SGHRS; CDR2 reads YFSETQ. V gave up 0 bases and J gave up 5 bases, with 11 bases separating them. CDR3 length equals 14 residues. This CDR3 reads CASSLVGKEYGYTF. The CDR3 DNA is TGCGCCAGCAGCTTGGTTGGAAAGGAGTATGGCTACACCTTC.

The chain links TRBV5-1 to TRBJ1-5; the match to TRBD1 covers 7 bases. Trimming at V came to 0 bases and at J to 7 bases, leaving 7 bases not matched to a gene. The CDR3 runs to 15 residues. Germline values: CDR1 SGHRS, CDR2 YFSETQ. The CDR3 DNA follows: TGCGCCAGCAGCTTGGCCACAGGGGTTGGACAGCCCCAGCATTTT. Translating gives CASSLATGVGQPQHF.

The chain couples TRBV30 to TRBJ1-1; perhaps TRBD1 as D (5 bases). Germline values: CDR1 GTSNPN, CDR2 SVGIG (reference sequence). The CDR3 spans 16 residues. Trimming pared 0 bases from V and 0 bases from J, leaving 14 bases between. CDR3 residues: CAWSVGGSHLNTEAFF. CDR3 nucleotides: TGTGCCTGGAGTGTCGGGGGGTCCCATTTGAACACTGAAGCTTTCTTT.

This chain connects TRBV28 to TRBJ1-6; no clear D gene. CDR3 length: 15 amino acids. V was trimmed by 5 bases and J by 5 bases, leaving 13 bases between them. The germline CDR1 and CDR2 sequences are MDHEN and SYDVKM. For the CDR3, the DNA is TGTGCCAGCAGTCCCCATCAGGTGAATAATTCACCCCTCCACTTT. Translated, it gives CASSPHQVNNSPLHF.

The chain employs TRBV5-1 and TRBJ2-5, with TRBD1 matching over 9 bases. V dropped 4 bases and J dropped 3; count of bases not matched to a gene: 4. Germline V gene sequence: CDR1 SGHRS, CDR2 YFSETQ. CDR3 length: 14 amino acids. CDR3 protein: CASSHRDREETQYF. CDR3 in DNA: TGCGCCAGCAGCCACCGGGACAGGGAAGAGACCCAGTACTTC.

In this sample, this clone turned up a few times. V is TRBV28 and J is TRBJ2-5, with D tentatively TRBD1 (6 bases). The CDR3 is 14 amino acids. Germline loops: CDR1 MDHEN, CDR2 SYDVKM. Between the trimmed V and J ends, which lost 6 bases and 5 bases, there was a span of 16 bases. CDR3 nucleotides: TGTGCCAGCAGGAAGGGACAAAGAGGGGAGACCCAGTACTTC. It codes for CASRKGQRGETQYF.

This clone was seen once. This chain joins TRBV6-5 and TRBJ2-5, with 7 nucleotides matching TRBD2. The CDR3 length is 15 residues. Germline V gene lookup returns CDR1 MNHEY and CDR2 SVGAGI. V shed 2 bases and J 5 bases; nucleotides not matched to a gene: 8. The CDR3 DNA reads TGTGCCAGCAGTTACGGGACTACCCGCGCTGAGACCCAGTACTTC. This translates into CASSYGTTRAETQYF.

CDR3 nucleotides: TGTGCCAGCAGTACGCTGCCCGGGCGGGGAGGCTACGAGCAGTACTTC. It translates to CASSTLPGRGGYEQYF. The rearrangement joins TRBV6-2 or TRBV6-3 to TRBJ2-7, with D maybe TRBD2 (6 bases). This CDR3 comprises 16 residues. The germline CDR1 and CDR2 sequences are MNHEY and SVGEGT. V shed 5 bases and J shed 3 bases, with 20 bases lying between them.

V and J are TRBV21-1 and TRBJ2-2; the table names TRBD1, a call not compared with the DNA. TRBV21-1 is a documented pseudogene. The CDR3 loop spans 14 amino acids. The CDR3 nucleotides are TGTGCCAGCAAAGCCAGGGGGAACACCGGGGAGCTGTTTTTT. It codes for CASKARGNTGELFF.

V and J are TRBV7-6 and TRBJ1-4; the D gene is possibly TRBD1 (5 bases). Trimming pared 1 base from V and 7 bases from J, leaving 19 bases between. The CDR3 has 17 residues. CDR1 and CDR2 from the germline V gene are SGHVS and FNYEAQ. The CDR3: CASSLGQGTLTSEKLFF. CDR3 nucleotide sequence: TGTGCCAGCAGCTTAGGGCAGGGAACCCTAACCTCTGAAAAACTGTTTTTT.

In DNA form, the CDR3 reads TGTGCCAGTACCACAGGGATGTCGGATAATTCACCCCTCCACTTT. Amino acid sequence: CASTTGMSDNSPLHF. V gene TRBV19 combines with J gene TRBJ1-6, with TRBD1 as a possible D gene (6 bases). CDR1 and CDR2 (germline): LNHDA, SQIVND (reference sequence). Trimming removed 7 bases from V and 5 bases from J, with 15 bases in between. This CDR3 contains 15 residues.

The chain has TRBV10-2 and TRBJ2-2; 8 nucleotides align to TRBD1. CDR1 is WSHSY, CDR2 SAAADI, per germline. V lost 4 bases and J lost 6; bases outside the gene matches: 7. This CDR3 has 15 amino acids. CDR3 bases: TGCGCCAGCAGTGTAGTCCAGGGGGCGGCCGGGGAGCTGTTTTTT. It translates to CASSVVQGAAGELFF.

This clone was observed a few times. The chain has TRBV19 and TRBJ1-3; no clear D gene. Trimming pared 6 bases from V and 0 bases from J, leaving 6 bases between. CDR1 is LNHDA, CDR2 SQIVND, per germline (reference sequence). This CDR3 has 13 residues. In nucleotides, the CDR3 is TGTGCCAGTAGGCCGAGCTCTGGAAACACCATATATTTT. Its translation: CASRPSSGNTIYF.

CDR3 in amino acids: CATGGQANQPQHF. Here the CDR3 DNA reads TGTGCCACCGGGGGACAGGCCAATCAGCCCCAGCATTTT. This rearrangement joins TRBV24-1 to TRBJ1-5; 8 bases agree with TRBD1. Germline CDR1 is KGHDR and CDR2 is SFDVKD. Losses at the gene ends were 9 bases for V and 3 bases for J; bases not matched to a gene: 3. The CDR3 is made up of 13 amino acids.

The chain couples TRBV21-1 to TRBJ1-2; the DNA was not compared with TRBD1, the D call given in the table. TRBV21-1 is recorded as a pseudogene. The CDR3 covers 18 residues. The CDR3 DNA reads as TGTGCCAGCAGCAAAGCCGGGGGACAGGGTGTGGAATTCTATGGCTACACCTTC. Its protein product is CASSKAGGQGVEFYGYTF.

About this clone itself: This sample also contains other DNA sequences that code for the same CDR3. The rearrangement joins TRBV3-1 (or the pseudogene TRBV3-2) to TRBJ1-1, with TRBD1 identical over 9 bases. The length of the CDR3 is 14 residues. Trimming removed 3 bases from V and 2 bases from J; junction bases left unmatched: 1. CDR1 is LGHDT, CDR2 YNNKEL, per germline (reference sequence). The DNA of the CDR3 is TGTGCCAGCAGCCAGACAGGGGGTAACACTGAAGCTTTCTTT. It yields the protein CASSQTGGNTEAFF.

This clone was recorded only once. The CDR3 DNA sequence: TGTGCCAGTAGTATAACGACACCGCTACTAGCCAAAAACATTCAGTACTTC. Protein product: CASSITTPLLAKNIQYF. The rearrangement links TRBV19 to TRBJ2-4; D remains ambiguous. CDR1 LNHDA and CDR2 SQIVND come from the germline V gene (reference sequence). The CDR3 extends over 17 amino acids. The germline V and J ends were trimmed by 2 bases and 0 bases, with 14 bases remaining between them.

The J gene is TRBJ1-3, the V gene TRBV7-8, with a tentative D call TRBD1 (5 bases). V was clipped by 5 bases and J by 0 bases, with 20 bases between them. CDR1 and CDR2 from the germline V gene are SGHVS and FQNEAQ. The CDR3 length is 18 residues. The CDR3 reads CASSKNSGLPASGNTIYF. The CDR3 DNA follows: TGTGCCAGCAGCAAAAATTCGGGACTCCCCGCCTCTGGAAACACCATATATTTT.